Below are 16 T cell receptor beta chains sequenced from a single sample in a study of T cells after yellow fever vaccination. Using its own MiXCR run on the 5' RACE reads, TCRdb lists one record per CDR3 protein. The repertoire has around 300,000 distinct CDR3 sequences, about 4% of them found once; the top ten carry around 25%. Sequencing was performed on PBMCs, taken 5 days after the yellow fever booster vaccination. These TCRs come from a man younger than 30 who received the YFV17D yellow fever vaccine.

This clonotype was seen more than once but under ten times. V usage is TRBV3-1 and J usage is TRBJ2-7; D is perhaps TRBD2 (5 bases). Looked up from germline, CDR1 is LGHDT and CDR2 is YNNKEL (reference sequence). V was trimmed by 4 bases and J by 6 bases, leaving 10 bases between them. The CDR3 has 12 residues. CDR3 in DNA: TGTGCCAGCAGCCTTAGCGCAAGCGAGCAGTACTTC. Translating gives CASSLSASEQYF.

The chain employs TRBV12-3 or TRBV12-4 and TRBJ2-2, with a possible D match to TRBD2 (6 bases). The V end was cut by 3 bases, the J end by 4 bases, with 12 bases between. The CDR3 totals 15 residues. The CDR3 DNA reads TGTGCCAGCAGTTTCCGGGGGTTAGGCACCGGGGAGCTGTTTTTT. Translated, it gives CASSFRGLGTGELFF.

This chain links TRBV5-5 with TRBJ2-1; TRBD1 matches at 10 bases. The germline CDR1 and CDR2 sequences are SGHKS and YYEKEE (reference sequence). J gave up 10 bases and V 5 bases, and 9 bases lay outside the gene matches. The CDR3 is made up of 14 amino acids. The CDR3 nucleotides read TGTGCCAGCAGGGCGGGACAGGGGTTTGAAGAGCAGTTCTTC. Its protein is CASRAGQGFEEQFF.

This clonotype occurred many times. The chain employs TRBV10-3 and TRBJ1-1, with 7 bases fitting TRBD1. Germline loops: CDR1 ENHRY, CDR2 SYGVKD. The CDR3 consists of 12 residues. J gave up 4 bases and V 9 bases, and 5 bases lay outside the gene matches. As DNA, the CDR3 is TGTGCCATACAGGGGTCGGGCACTGAAGCTTTCTTT. Its protein is CAIQGSGTEAFF.

The chain carries TRBV30 and TRBJ2-3; 8 bases fit TRBD1. The junction had 5 bases not matched to a gene; V was cut back by 4 bases and J by 2 bases. This CDR3 has 14 amino acids. Germline V lookup: CDR1 GTSNPN, CDR2 SVGIG (reference sequence). The CDR3 DNA reads as TGTGCCTGGACCAACAGGGGGATCACAGATACGCAGTATTTT. Its protein is CAWTNRGITDTQYF.

Only a few counts were recorded for this clonotype. CDR3 protein: CSARNRVNGYTF. For the CDR3, the DNA is TGCAGTGCTAGAAACAGGGTGAATGGCTACACCTTC. The V call is TRBV20-1, the J call TRBJ1-2; maybe TRBD1 (6 bases). The CDR3 is made up of 12 amino acids. Germline values: CDR1 DFQATT, CDR2 SNEGSKA (reference sequence). The V end lost 2 bases, the J end lost 6 bases, and 10 bases lay between the germline ends.

This clonotype occurred many times. The rearrangement joins TRBV10-3 to TRBJ2-3; no firm D call. Germline loops: CDR1 ENHRY, CDR2 SYGVKD. The V end was cut by 9 bases, the J end by 2 bases, with 6 bases between. The CDR3 covers 11 residues. The chain's CDR3 is CAISDTDTQYF. The CDR3 region has the DNA TGTGCCATTTCGGACACAGATACGCAGTATTTT.

The chain uses TRBV3-1 and TRBJ2-5; TRBD1 is a possible D gene (5 bases). Germline-derived CDR1 and CDR2 are LGHDT and YNNKEL (reference sequence). The CDR3 has 15 residues. Deletions cut 5 bases from V and 1 base from J, with 14 bases between. CDR3 protein: CASSEWQGIQETQYF. In nucleotides, the CDR3 is TGTGCCAGCAGCGAATGGCAGGGTATCCAAGAGACCCAGTACTTC.

The genes are TRBV6-2 or TRBV6-3 and TRBJ1-5; the D gene is possibly TRBD1 (5 bases). The germline V and J ends were trimmed by 2 bases and 6 bases, with 14 bases remaining between them. Germline V gene lookup returns CDR1 MNHEY and CDR2 SVGEGT. The CDR3 consists of 15 residues. The CDR3 region has the DNA TGTGCCAGCAGTTACCAAGGGGCGTTAGGTCAGCCCCAGCATTTT. As protein: CASSYQGALGQPQHF.

This clonotype has just a few counts. The chain carries TRBV6-5 and TRBJ1-6; D not certain. Trimming removed 0 bases from V and 7 bases from J, with 4 bases in between. Looked up from germline, CDR1 is MNHEY and CDR2 is SVGAGI. The CDR3 has 13 residues. This CDR3 reads CASSYSWNSPLHF. The DNA for the CDR3 is TGTGCCAGCAGTTACTCGTGGAATTCACCCCTCCACTTT.

This clonotype was picked up a small number of times. The V gene is TRBV5-1, the J gene TRBJ1-4; D is unclear. Trimming cost V 2 bases and J 3 bases, with 14 bases left between them. The CDR3 loop spans 16 amino acids. Germline V gives CDR1 SGHRS, CDR2 YFSETQ. Written as DNA, the CDR3 is TGCGCCAGCAGCTTATCACCCCATGAGGCTAATGAAAAACTGTTTTTT. Protein product: CASSLSPHEANEKLFF. Full variable domain (remainder filled in from reference TRBV5-1 and TRBJ1-4): KAGVTQTPRYLIKTRGQQVTLSCSPISGHRSVSWYQQTPGQGLQFLFEYFSETQRNKGNFPGRFSGRQFSNSRSEMNVSTLELGDSALYLCASSLSPHEANEKLFFGSGTQLSVL.

In this sample, this clonotype turned up a few times. The V and J genes are TRBV14 and TRBJ2-5; 9 bases fit TRBD1. Germline CDR1 is SGHDN and CDR2 is FVKESK. J lost 3 bases, V lost 3 bases, and 5 bases had no gene match. The CDR3 has 15 amino acids. CDR3 in amino acids: CASSHTGQGEETQYF. In DNA, the CDR3 is TGTGCCAGCAGCCACACGGGACAGGGAGAAGAGACCCAGTACTTC. Combining the CDR3 with reference TRBV14 and TRBJ2-5 gives the whole variable domain EAGVTQFPSHSVIEKGQTVTLRCDPISGHDNLYWYRRVMGKEIKFLLHFVKESKQDESGMPNNRFLAERTGGTYSTLKVQPAELEDSGVYFCASSHTGQGEETQYFGPGTRLLVL.

V and J are TRBV7-3 and TRBJ1-1, with D hard to call. Germline values: CDR1 SGHTA, CDR2 FQGTGA. The CDR3 has 15 residues. V gave up 5 bases and J gave up 1 base, with 14 bases separating them. The CDR3 DNA sequence: TGTGCCAGCAGCCCGCAACCCCTCCCGAACACTGAAGCTTTCTTT. Amino acid sequence: CASSPQPLPNTEAFF.

In DNA, the CDR3 is TGTGCCAGCAGCGGGACGGGGACGGGGGTCTACAATGAGCAGTTCTTC. Residues: CASSGTGTGVYNEQFF. The chain carries TRBV7-2 and TRBJ2-1, with TRBD2 as a possible D gene (6 bases). This CDR3 comprises 16 residues. In germline, CDR1 is SGHTA, CDR2 FQGNSA. Trimming took off 5 bases at V and 3 bases at J, with 17 bases between the two ends.

The chain combines TRBV5-1 with TRBJ2-7; possibly TRBD1 for D (5 bases). CDR1 SGHRS and CDR2 YFSETQ come from the germline V gene. CDR3 length: 14 amino acids. V lost 1 base to trimming and J lost 3 bases, with 11 bases between them. DNA of the CDR3: TGCGCCAGCAGCTTGACAGGCCAGGACTACGAGCAGTACTTC. This translates into CASSLTGQDYEQYF.

Only a few counts were recorded for this clonotype. This chain connects TRBV7-2 to TRBJ2-7, with D perhaps TRBD1 (5 bases). CDR3 length: 18 amino acids. Trimming shortened V by 5 bases and J by 0 bases, and 23 bases separated the two germline ends. Germline V gene sequence: CDR1 SGHTA, CDR2 FQGNSA. The CDR3 reads CASSRPQERQPTSYEQYF. DNA for the CDR3: TGTGCCAGCAGCCGACCACAGGAACGCCAGCCCACCTCCTACGAGCAGTACTTC.